These T cell receptor beta chains were read from a single sample in a study of blood T cell repertoires in COVID-19. Here immunoSEQ multiplex PCR was the method, and the copy in TCRdb shows in-frame clones only, minus some. The sample consists of 150,000 or so clones, approximately 80% of them appearing once. Sample: peripheral blood. These receptors were obtained from a woman between 40 and 55 years old with COVID-19, enrolled during active disease. Each CDR3 is given with its conserved first and last residue. Each record gives: V gene, D gene, J gene, clone size, CDR3 DNA, CDR3 protein. The D gene is left open where the match is weak. Clone size is stated in some rows and not others, as once, few, many or a class when expanded.

v_gene: TRBV6-5
d_gene: NA
j_gene: TRBJ2-1
abundance: NA
CDR3nt: TGTGCCACCCAGAGGCAGAACTCCTACAATGAGCAGTTCTTC
CDR3aa: CATQRQNSYNEQFF

v_gene: TRBV6-5
d_gene: NA
j_gene: TRBJ1-1
abundance: NA
CDR3nt: TGTGCCAGCAGTTCGGCGTGGAGGAACACTGAAGCTTTCTTT
CDR3aa: CASSSAWRNTEAFF

v_gene: TRBV12-3/TRBV12-4
d_gene: NA
j_gene: TRBJ1-1
abundance: NA
CDR3nt: TGTGCCAGCAGTAGTAACCGGTACGCTGAAGCTTTCTTT
CDR3aa: CASSSNRYAEAFF

v_gene: TRBV5-8
d_gene: TRBD2
j_gene: TRBJ2-3
abundance: NA
CDR3nt: TGTGCCAGCAGCTTGCATAAAGGACTAGCGGGCTCCACAGATACGCAGTATTTT
CDR3aa: CASSLHKGLAGSTDTQYF

v_gene: TRBV3-1/TRBV3-2
d_gene: NA
j_gene: TRBJ2-1
abundance: NA
CDR3nt: TGTGCCAGCAGCCACCGATTCGAGGGGGGGCGTGAGCAGTTCTTC
CDR3aa: CASSHRFEGGREQFF

v_gene: TRBV27
d_gene: NA
j_gene: TRBJ2-3
abundance: NA
CDR3nt: TGTGCCAGCAGTTTATCGGCCGCGGGCACAGATACGCAGTATTTT
CDR3aa: CASSLSAAGTDTQYF

v_gene: TRBV11-2
d_gene: TRBD1
j_gene: TRBJ2-1
abundance: NA
CDR3nt: TGTGCCAGCAGCTTAGAAGCAGGGGGAGTGATGTTCTTC
CDR3aa: CASSLEAGGVMFF

v_gene: TRBV6-5
d_gene: NA
j_gene: TRBJ2-7
abundance: NA
CDR3nt: TGTGCCAGCAGTCCTCTGGCCCAGACCAGGGGCGAGCAGTACTTC
CDR3aa: CASSPLAQTRGEQYF

v_gene: TRBV9
d_gene: TRBD1
j_gene: TRBJ1-2
abundance: NA
CDR3nt: TGTGCCAGCAGCGGGGGGACAGGCCTTTCGAGTACCTTC
CDR3aa: CASSGGTGLSSTF

v_gene: TRBV7-6
d_gene: TRBD1
j_gene: TRBJ1-6
abundance: NA
CDR3nt: TGTGCCAGCAGCTTAGTTCAGGGGGCTCTTTCACCCCTCCACTTT
CDR3aa: CASSLVQGALSPLHF

v_gene: TRBV25-1
d_gene: TRBD2
j_gene: TRBJ2-5
abundance: NA
CDR3nt: TGTGCCAGCAGTAATCGGGCGGGGGAAGAGACCCAGTACTTC
CDR3aa: CASSNRAGEETQYF

v_gene: TRBV5-6
d_gene: TRBD1
j_gene: TRBJ2-1
abundance: NA
CDR3nt: TGTGCCAGCAGCTCCCGACAGGGAACCTACAATGAGCAGTTCTTC
CDR3aa: CASSSRQGTYNEQFF

v_gene: TRBV6-2/TRBV6-3
d_gene: NA
j_gene: TRBJ1-1
abundance: NA
CDR3nt: TGTGCCAGCAGCAAAACAGCGAACACTGAAGCTTTCTTT
CDR3aa: CASSKTANTEAFF

v_gene: TRBV12-5
d_gene: NA
j_gene: TRBJ2-1
abundance: NA
CDR3nt: TGTGCTAGTGGTACGGGGGGCGCCTACAATGAGCAGTTCTTC
CDR3aa: CASGTGGAYNEQFF

v_gene: TRBV6-5
d_gene: NA
j_gene: TRBJ1-5
abundance: NA
CDR3nt: TGTGCCAGCAGTTACTCGTTAAATCAGCCCCAGCATTTT
CDR3aa: CASSYSLNQPQHF

v_gene: TRBV3-1/TRBV3-2
d_gene: NA
j_gene: TRBJ1-1
abundance: NA
CDR3nt: TGTGCCAGCAGCCAAGATGAGTCAGAAGCTTTCTTT
CDR3aa: CASSQDESEAFF

v_gene: TRBV28
d_gene: TRBD2
j_gene: TRBJ2-2
abundance: NA
CDR3nt: TGTGCCAGCAGGTCGACTAGCGGCCGCGGGGAGCTGTTTTTT
CDR3aa: CASRSTSGRGELFF

v_gene: TRBV11-2
d_gene: TRBD1
j_gene: TRBJ2-7
abundance: NA
CDR3nt: TGTGCCAGCAGCTTTCCCGGGACAGCTTCCTACGAGCAGTACTTC
CDR3aa: CASSFPGTASYEQYF

v_gene: TRBV6-5
d_gene: TRBD1
j_gene: TRBJ2-3
abundance: NA
CDR3nt: TGTGCCAGCAGTTACCGGAGACAGGGGGCGCATGATACGCAGTATTTT
CDR3aa: CASSYRRQGAHDTQYF

v_gene: TRBV10-2
d_gene: TRBD1
j_gene: TRBJ2-5
abundance: NA
CDR3nt: TGCGCCAGCAGTGCCGGGACAGGGGGGAGGGGGACCCAGTACTTC
CDR3aa: CASSAGTGGRGTQYF

v_gene: TRBV19
d_gene: NA
j_gene: TRBJ1-1
abundance: NA
CDR3nt: TGTGCCAGTAGTGCCGGGGATGGCACTGAAGCTTTCTTT
CDR3aa: CASSAGDGTEAFF

v_gene: TRBV7-3
d_gene: TRBD2
j_gene: TRBJ2-1
abundance: NA
CDR3nt: TGTGCCAGCAGCATCGGGACTAACAACAATGAGCAGTTCTTC
CDR3aa: CASSIGTNNNEQFF

v_gene: TRBV5-1
d_gene: NA
j_gene: TRBJ1-2
abundance: NA
CDR3nt: TGCGCCAGCAGCGACCGACAGGCTGAGAGAGGCTACACCTTC
CDR3aa: CASSDRQAERGYTF

v_gene: TRBV4-2
d_gene: TRBD2
j_gene: TRBJ2-2
abundance: NA
CDR3nt: TGTGCCAGCAGCCAAGAGGGAGTCGGGGGGACCGGGGAGCTGTTTTTT
CDR3aa: CASSQEGVGGTGELFF

v_gene: TRBV27
d_gene: TRBD2
j_gene: TRBJ2-2
abundance: NA
CDR3nt: TGTGCCAGCAGCTTGGGGACTAGCGGGCTCACCGGGGAGCTGTTTTTT
CDR3aa: CASSLGTSGLTGELFF

v_gene: TRBV11-2
d_gene: NA
j_gene: TRBJ2-5
abundance: few
CDR3nt: TGTGCCAGCAGCTTCGGGCGGAGCGGAACCCAGTACTTC
CDR3aa: CASSFGRSGTQYF

v_gene: TRBV27
d_gene: TRBD1
j_gene: TRBJ2-3
abundance: many
CDR3nt: TGTGCCAGCAGTTTACAGGGGGCTAGCACAGATACGCAGTATTTT
CDR3aa: CASSLQGASTDTQYF

v_gene: TRBV30
d_gene: NA
j_gene: TRBJ1-2
abundance: NA
CDR3nt: TGTGCCTGGAGGGTGGTCCAGGGGCATGGTGGCTACACCTTC
CDR3aa: CAWRVVQGHGGYTF

v_gene: TRBV2
d_gene: TRBD2
j_gene: TRBJ2-7
abundance: NA
CDR3nt: TGTGCCAGCATCCTAGCGGGCCATTCCTACGAGCAGTACTTC
CDR3aa: CASILAGHSYEQYF

v_gene: TRBV12-3/TRBV12-4
d_gene: TRBD2
j_gene: TRBJ2-5
abundance: NA
CDR3nt: TGTGCCAGCAGTCCTGGCGCTGGGAGGGCCCAGTACTTC
CDR3aa: CASSPGAGRAQYF

v_gene: TRBV30
d_gene: NA
j_gene: TRBJ2-1
abundance: NA
CDR3nt: TGTGCCTGGAGTCGGTTGCGGGCGGTTAATGAGCAGTTCTTC
CDR3aa: CAWSRLRAVNEQFF

v_gene: TRBV9
d_gene: NA
j_gene: TRBJ1-1
abundance: NA
CDR3nt: TGTGCCAGCAGCGCATCCCGACAGATGAACACTGAAGCTTTCTTT
CDR3aa: CASSASRQMNTEAFF

v_gene: TRBV7-8
d_gene: NA
j_gene: TRBJ1-5
abundance: NA
CDR3nt: TGTGCCAGCAGTCTGGCGGGGGTTAGCAATCAGCCCCAGCATTTT
CDR3aa: CASSLAGVSNQPQHF

v_gene: TRBV19
d_gene: NA
j_gene: TRBJ2-1
abundance: NA
CDR3nt: TGTGCCAGTAGTATAGACGAAAACGGGTACAATGAGCAGTTCTTC
CDR3aa: CASSIDENGYNEQFF

v_gene: TRBV5-1
d_gene: NA
j_gene: TRBJ2-1
abundance: NA
CDR3nt: TGCGCCAGCAGCTTGGCCATCCGGACAGATGAGCAGTTCTTC
CDR3aa: CASSLAIRTDEQFF

v_gene: TRBV18
d_gene: NA
j_gene: TRBJ2-5
abundance: NA
CDR3nt: TGTGCCAGCTCACCCGGACTTGGGGAGACCCAGTACTTC
CDR3aa: CASSPGLGETQYF

v_gene: TRBV2
d_gene: TRBD2
j_gene: TRBJ2-3
abundance: NA
CDR3nt: TGTGCCAGCAGTGTTGAGGCAGCGGGGAGCACAGATACGCAGTATTTT
CDR3aa: CASSVEAAGSTDTQYF

v_gene: TRBV18
d_gene: NA
j_gene: TRBJ2-3
abundance: NA
CDR3nt: TGTGCCAGCGAACAATACACAGATACGCAGTATTTT
CDR3aa: CASEQYTDTQYF

v_gene: TRBV14
d_gene: TRBD1
j_gene: TRBJ1-1
abundance: NA
CDR3nt: TGTGCCAGCAGCTTACGGACAGGGCGGGCCACTGAAGCTTTCTTT
CDR3aa: CASSLRTGRATEAFF

v_gene: TRBV19
d_gene: TRBD2
j_gene: TRBJ2-1
abundance: NA
CDR3nt: TGTGCCAGTAGTGCTAGCGGGGGGTCCTACAATGAGCAGTTCTTC
CDR3aa: CASSASGGSYNEQFF

v_gene: TRBV11-3
d_gene: TRBD2
j_gene: TRBJ2-6
abundance: NA
CDR3nt: TGTGCCAGCAGCTTAGAAGGCGGGGGCTCTGGGGCCAACGTCCTGACTTTC
CDR3aa: CASSLEGGGSGANVLTF

v_gene: TRBV5-1
d_gene: NA
j_gene: TRBJ2-2
abundance: NA
CDR3nt: TGCGCCAGCAGCTCCACTAGCAGAAAGAACACCGGGGAGCTGTTTTTT
CDR3aa: CASSSTSRKNTGELFF

v_gene: TRBV5-1
d_gene: TRBD2
j_gene: TRBJ2-3
abundance: NA
CDR3nt: TGCGCCAGCAGCTTGCTTACTAGCGGGAGTGCAGATACGCAGTATTTT
CDR3aa: CASSLLTSGSADTQYF